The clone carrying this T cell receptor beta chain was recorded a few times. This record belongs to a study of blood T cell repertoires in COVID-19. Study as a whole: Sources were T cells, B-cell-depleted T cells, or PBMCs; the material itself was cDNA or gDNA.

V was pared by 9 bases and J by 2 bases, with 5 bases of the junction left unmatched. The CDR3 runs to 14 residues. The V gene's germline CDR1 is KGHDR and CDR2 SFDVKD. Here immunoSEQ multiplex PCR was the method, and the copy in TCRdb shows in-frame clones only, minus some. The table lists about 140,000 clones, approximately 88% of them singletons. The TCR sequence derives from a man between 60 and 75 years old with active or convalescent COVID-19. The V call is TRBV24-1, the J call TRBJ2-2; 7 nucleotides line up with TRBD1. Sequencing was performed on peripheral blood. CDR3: CATGGTANTGELFF. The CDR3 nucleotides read TGTGCCACCGGTGGGACAGCTAACACCGGGGAGCTGTTTTTT.